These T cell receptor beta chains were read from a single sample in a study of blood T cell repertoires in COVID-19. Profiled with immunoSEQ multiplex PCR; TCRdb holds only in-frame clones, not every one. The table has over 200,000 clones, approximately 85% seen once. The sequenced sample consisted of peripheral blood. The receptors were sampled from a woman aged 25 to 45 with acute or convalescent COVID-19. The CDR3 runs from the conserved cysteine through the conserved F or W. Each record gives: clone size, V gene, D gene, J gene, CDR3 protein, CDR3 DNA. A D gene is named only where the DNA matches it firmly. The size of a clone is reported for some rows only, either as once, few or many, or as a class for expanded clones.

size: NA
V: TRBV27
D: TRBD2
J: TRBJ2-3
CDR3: CASKYGRSTDTQYF
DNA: TGTGCCAGCAAATACGGGAGGTCAACCGATACGCAGTATTTT

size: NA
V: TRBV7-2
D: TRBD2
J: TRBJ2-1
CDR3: CASSSRTSGNNEQFF
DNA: TGTGCCAGCAGCTCCCGGACTAGCGGGAACAATGAGCAGTTCTTC

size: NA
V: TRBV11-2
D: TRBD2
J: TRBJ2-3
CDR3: CASSPRGGRNVWDTDTQYF
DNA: TGTGCCAGCAGCCCCCGGGGCGGGAGGAACGTCTGGGACACAGATACGCAGTATTTT

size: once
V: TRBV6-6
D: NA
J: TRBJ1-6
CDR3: CASSYVATVYNSPLHF
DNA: TGTGCCAGCAGTTACGTAGCGACCGTTTATAATTCACCCCTCCACTTT

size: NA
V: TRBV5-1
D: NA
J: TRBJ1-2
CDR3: CASSLDRQGPAFCTF
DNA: TGCGCCAGCAGCTTGGATAGGCAGGGGCCCGCGTTTTGCACCTTC

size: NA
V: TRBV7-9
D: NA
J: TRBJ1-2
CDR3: CASVREANYGYTF
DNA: TGTGCCAGCGTCAGGGAGGCAAACTATGGCTACACCTTC

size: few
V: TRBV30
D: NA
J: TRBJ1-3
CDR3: CAWSVNSGNTIYF
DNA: TGTGCCTGGAGTGTTAACTCTGGAAACACCATATATTTT

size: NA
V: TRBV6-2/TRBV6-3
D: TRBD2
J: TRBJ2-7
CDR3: CASSFSQGTSGPYEQYF
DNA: TGTGCCAGCAGTTTCTCCCAGGGGACTAGCGGCCCCTACGAGCAGTACTTC

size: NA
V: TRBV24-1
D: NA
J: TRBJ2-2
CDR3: CATSDNQQGWSGELFF
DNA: TGTGCCACCAGTGACAACCAACAGGGTTGGTCCGGGGAGCTGTTTTTT

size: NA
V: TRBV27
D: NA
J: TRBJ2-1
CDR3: CASSLSAGNEQFF
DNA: TGTGCCAGCAGTTTATCTGCGGGGAATGAGCAGTTCTTC

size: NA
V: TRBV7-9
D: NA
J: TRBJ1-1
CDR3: CASSLGRMMSSSEAFF
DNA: TGTGCCAGCAGCTTGGGCAGGATGATGTCCTCCTCTGAAGCTTTCTTT